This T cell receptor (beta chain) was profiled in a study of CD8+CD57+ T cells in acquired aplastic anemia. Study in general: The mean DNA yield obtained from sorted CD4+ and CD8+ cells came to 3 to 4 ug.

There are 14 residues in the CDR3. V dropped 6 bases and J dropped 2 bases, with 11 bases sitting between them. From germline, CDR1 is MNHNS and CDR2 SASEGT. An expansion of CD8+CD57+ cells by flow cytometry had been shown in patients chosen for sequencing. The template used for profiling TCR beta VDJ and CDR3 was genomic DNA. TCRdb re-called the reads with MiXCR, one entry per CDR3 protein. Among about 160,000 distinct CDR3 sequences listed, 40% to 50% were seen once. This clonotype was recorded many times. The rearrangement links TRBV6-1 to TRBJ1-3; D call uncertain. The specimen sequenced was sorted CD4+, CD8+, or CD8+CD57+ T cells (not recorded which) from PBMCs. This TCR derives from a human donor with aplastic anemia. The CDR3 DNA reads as TGTGCCAGCAGCACAAGAGGGCCTGGAAACACCATATATTTT. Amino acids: CASSTRGPGNTIYF.